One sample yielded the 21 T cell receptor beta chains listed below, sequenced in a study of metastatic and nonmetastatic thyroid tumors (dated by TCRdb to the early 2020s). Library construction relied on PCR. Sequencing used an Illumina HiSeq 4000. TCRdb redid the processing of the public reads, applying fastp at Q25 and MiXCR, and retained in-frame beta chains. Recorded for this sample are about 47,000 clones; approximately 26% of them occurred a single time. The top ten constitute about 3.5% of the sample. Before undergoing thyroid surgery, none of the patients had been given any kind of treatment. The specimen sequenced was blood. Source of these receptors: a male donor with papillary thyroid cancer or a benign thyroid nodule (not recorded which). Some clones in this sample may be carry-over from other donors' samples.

The CDR3 sequence is CAWGQENTEAFF. The CDR3 bases are TGTGCCTGGGGACAGGAGAACACTGAAGCTTTCTTT. V is TRBV30 and J is TRBJ1-1; 7 nucleotides line up with TRBD1. Unmatched junction bases numbered 1, after V lost 5 bases and J lost 1 base. Germline V gene lookup returns CDR1 GTSNPN and CDR2 SVGIG (reference sequence). CDR3 size: 12 residues. The full variable domain, with the rest looked up from reference TRBV30 and TRBJ1-1, is SQTIHQWPATLVQPVGSPLSLECTVEGTSNPNLYWYRQAAGRGLQLLFYSVGIGQISSEVPQNLSASRPQDRQFILSSKKLLLSDSGFYLCAWGQENTEAFFGQGTRLTVV.

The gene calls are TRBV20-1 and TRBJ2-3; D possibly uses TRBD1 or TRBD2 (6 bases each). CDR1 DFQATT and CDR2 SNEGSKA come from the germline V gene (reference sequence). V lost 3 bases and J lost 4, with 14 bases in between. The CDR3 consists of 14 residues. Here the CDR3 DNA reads TGCAGTGCTAGGATGTTGGAGGGGGCAGATACGCAGTATTTT. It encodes CSARMLEGADTQYF.

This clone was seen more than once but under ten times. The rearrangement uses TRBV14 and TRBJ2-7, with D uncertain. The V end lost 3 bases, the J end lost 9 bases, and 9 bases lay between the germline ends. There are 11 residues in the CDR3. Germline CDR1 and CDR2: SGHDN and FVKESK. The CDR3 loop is CASSQGPMQYF. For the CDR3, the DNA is TGTGCCAGCAGCCAGGGTCCTATGCAGTACTTC.

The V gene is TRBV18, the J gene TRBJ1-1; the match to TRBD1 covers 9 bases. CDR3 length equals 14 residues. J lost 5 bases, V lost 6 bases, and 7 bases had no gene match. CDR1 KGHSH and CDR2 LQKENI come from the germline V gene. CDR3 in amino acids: CASSPGQGKTEAFF. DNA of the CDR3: TGTGCCAGCTCCCCGGGACAGGGTAAAACTGAAGCTTTCTTT.

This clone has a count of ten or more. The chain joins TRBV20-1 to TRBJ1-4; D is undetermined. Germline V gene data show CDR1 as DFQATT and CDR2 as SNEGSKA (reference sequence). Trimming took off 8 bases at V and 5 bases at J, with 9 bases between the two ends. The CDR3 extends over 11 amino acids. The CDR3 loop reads CSQELNEKLFF. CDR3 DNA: TGCAGTCAGGAGTTAAATGAAAAACTGTTTTTT.

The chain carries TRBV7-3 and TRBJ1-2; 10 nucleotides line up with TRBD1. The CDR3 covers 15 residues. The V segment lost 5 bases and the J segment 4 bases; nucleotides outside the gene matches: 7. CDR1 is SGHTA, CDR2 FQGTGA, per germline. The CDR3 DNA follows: TGTGCCAGCAGCGTGACAGGGGGCTTGGGCTATGGCTACACCTTC. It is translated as CASSVTGGLGYGYTF. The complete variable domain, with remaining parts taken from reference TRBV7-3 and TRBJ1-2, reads GAGVSQTPSNKVTEKGKYVELRCDPISGHTALYWYRQSLGQGPEFLIYFQGTGAADDSGLPNDRFFAVRPEGSVSTLKIQRTERGDSAVYLCASSVTGGLGYGYTFGSGTRLTVV.

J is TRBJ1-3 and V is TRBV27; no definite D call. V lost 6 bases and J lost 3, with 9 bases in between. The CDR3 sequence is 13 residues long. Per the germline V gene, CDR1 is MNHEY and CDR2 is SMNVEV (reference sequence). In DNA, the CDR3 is TGTGCCAGCAGCGAGGGCCGTGGAAACACCATATATTTT. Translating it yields CASSEGRGNTIYF.

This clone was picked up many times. The CDR3 sequence is CASSLRPGPTTEAFF. The CDR3 DNA sequence: TGTGCCAGCAGCTTAAGGCCGGGACCAACTACTGAAGCTTTCTTT. The chain carries TRBV11-2 and TRBJ1-1, with D maybe TRBD1 (5 bases). This CDR3 has 15 amino acids. Germline CDR1 reads SGHAT; CDR2 reads FQNNGV. Trimming shortened V by 2 bases and J by 5 bases, and 15 bases separated the two germline ends. The full variable domain, with the rest looked up from reference TRBV11-2 and TRBJ1-1, is EAGVAQSPRYKIIEKRQSVAFWCNPISGHATLYWYQQILGQGPKLLIQFQNNGVVDDSQLPKDRFSAERLKGVDSTLKIQPAKLEDSAVYLCASSLRPGPTTEAFFGQGTRLTVV.

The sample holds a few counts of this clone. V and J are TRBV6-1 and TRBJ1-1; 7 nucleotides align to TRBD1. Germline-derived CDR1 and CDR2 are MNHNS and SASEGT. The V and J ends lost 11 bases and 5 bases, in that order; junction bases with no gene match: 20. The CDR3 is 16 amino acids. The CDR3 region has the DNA TGTGCCGCTCAGTTCCAGGGGGATGCGGAGGAAACTGAAGCTTTCTTT. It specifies CAAQFQGDAEETEAFF.

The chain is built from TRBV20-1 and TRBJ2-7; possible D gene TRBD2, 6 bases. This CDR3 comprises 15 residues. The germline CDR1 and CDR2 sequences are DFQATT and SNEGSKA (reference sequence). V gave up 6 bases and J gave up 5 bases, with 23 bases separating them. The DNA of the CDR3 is TGCAGTGCCGATTCGCATTTAGCGGCCCTTGACGAGCAGTACTTC. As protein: CSADSHLAALDEQYF.

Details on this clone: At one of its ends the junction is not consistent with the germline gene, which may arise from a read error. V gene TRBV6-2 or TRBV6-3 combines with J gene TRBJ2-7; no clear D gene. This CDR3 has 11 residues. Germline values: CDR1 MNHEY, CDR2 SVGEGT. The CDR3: CASSISYDQYF. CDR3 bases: TGTGCCAGCAGTATCTCCTACGATCAGTACTTC.

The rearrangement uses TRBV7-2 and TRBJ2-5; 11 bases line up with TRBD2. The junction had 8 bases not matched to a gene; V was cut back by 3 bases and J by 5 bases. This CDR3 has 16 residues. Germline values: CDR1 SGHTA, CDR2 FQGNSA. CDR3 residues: CASSFSLAGDLETQYF. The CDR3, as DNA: TGTGCCAGCAGCTTTTCACTAGCGGGAGATCTGGAGACCCAGTACTTC.

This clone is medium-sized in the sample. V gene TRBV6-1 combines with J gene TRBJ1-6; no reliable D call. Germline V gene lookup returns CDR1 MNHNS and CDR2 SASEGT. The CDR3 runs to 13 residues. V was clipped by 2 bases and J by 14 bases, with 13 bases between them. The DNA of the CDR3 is TGTGCCAGCAGTGAATCAGAGGGAAAGACCCTCCACTTT. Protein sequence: CASSESEGKTLHF.

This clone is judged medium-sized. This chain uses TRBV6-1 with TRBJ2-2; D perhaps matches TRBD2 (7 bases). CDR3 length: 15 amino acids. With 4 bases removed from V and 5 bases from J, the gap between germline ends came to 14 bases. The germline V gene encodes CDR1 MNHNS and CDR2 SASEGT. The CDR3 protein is CASSGGGGETGELFF. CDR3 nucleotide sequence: TGTGCCAGCAGTGGGGGGGGCGGGGAGACCGGGGAGCTGTTTTTT.

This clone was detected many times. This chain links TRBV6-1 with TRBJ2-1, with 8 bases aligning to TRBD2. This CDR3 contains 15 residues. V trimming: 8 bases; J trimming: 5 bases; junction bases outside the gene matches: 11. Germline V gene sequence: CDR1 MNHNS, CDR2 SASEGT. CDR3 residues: CASSREGLRDNEQFF. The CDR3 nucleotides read TGTGCCAGCTCCCGGGAGGGCCTCCGTGACAATGAGCAGTTCTTC.

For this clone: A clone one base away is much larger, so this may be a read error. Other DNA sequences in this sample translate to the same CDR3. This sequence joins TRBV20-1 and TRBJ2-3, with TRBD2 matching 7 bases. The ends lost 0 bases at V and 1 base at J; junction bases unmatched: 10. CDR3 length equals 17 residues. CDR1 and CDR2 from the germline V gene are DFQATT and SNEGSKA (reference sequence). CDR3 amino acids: CSARDLRLAGRTDTQYF. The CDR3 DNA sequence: TGCAGTGCTAGAGACCTCAGACTAGCTGGCCGCACAGATACGCAGTATTTT.

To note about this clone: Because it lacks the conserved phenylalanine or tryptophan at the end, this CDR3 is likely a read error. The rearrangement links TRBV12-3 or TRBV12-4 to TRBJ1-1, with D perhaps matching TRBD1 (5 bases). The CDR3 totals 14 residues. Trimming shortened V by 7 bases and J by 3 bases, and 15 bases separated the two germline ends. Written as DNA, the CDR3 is TGTGCCAGCAAAGACAGTCTAGGGGACACTGAAGCTTTCTCT. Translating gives CASKDSLGDTEAFS.

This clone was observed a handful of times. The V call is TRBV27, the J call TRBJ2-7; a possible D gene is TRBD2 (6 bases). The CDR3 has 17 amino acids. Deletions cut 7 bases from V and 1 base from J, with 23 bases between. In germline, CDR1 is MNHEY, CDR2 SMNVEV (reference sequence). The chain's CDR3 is CASTPRTIGGYSYEQYF. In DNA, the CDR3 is TGTGCCAGCACCCCCAGGACTATTGGCGGTTATTCCTACGAGCAGTACTTC.

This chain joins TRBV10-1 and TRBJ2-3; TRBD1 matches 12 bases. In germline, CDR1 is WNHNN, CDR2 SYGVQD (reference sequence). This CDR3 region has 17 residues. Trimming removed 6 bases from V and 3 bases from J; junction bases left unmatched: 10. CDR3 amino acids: CASSAAPGQGATDTQYF. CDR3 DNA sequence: TGCGCCAGCAGCGCCGCTCCGGGACAGGGGGCAACAGATACGCAGTATTTT.

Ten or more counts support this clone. In DNA form, the CDR3 reads TGTGCCAGCAGTGATACAGGGGGGGCGTGGAATGGCTACACCTTC. Translating it yields CASSDTGGAWNGYTF. The chain combines TRBV6-1 with TRBJ1-2, with 8 bases lining up with TRBD1. Germline V CDR1 and CDR2: MNHNS, SASEGT. Trimming at V came to 3 bases and at J to 6 bases, leaving 9 bases not matched to a gene. This CDR3 comprises 15 residues.

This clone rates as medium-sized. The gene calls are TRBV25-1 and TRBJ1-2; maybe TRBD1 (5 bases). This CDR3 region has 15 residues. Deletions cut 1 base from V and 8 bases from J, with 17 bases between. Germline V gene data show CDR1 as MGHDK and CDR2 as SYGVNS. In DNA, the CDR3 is TGTGCCAGCAGTGAATGGGGAGGGGCTAGTGGGGGCTACACCTTC. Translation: CASSEWGGASGGYTF.